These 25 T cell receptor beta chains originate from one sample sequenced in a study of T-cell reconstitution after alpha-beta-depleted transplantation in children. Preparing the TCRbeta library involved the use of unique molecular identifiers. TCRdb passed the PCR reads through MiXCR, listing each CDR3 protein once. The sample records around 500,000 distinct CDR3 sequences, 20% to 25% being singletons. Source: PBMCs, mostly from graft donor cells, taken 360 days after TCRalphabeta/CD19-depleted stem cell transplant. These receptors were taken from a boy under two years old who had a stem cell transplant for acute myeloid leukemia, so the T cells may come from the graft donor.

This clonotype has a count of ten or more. The CDR3, as DNA: TGTGCCAGCAGTTTCGGAGCGGGGGTTCTCGAGCAGTACTTC. Protein: CASSFGAGVLEQYF. J is TRBJ2-7 and V is TRBV12-3 or TRBV12-4, with 8 positions matching TRBD2. The J segment lost 6 bases and the V segment lost 3 bases, leaving 7 bases of the junction unmatched. The CDR3 is 14 amino acids.

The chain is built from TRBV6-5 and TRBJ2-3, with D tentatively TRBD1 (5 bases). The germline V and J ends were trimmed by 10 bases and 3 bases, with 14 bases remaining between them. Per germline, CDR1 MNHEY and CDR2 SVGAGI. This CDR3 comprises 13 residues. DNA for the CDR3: TGTGCCACCAGGGTGATTAGAACAGATACGCAGTATTTT. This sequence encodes CATRVIRTDTQYF.

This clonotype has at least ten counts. The DNA for the CDR3 is TGTGCCAGCAGTTACTCCCTTGGGAATGAGCAGTTCTTC. Residues: CASSYSLGNEQFF. The rearrangement uses TRBV6-5 and TRBJ2-1; no definite D call. The CDR3 loop spans 13 amino acids. In germline, CDR1 is MNHEY, CDR2 SVGAGI. V lost 0 bases and J 7 bases, leaving 7 bases between the germline ends.

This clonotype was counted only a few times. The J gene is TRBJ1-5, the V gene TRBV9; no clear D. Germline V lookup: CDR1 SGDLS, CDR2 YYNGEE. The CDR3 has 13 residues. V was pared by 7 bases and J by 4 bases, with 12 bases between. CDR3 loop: CASGLLLNQPQHF. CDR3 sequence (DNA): TGTGCCAGCGGACTGCTACTAAATCAGCCCCAGCATTTT.

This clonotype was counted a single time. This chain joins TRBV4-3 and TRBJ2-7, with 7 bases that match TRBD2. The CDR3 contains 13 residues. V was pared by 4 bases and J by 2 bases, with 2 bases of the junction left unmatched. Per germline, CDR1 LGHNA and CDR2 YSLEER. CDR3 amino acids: CASSPSGAYEQYF. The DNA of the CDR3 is TGCGCCAGCAGCCCCAGCGGGGCCTACGAGCAGTACTTC.

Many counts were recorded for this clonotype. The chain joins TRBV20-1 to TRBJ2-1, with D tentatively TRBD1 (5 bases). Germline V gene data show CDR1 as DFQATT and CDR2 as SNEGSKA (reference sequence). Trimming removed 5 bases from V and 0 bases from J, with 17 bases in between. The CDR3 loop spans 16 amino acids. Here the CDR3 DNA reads TGCAGTGCTCGCTTAGTGGGGCAGGGCTCCTACAATGAGCAGTTCTTC. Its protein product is CSARLVGQGSYNEQFF.

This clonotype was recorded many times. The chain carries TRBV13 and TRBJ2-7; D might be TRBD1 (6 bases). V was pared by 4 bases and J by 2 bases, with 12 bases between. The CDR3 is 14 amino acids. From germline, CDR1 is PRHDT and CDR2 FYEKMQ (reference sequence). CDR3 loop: CASSSDSQTYEQYF. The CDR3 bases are TGTGCCAGCAGCTCGGACAGCCAGACCTACGAGCAGTACTTC.

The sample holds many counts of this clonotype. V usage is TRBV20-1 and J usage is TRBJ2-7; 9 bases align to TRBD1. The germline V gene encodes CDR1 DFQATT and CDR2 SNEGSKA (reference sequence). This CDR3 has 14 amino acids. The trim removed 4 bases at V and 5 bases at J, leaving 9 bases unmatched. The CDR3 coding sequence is TGCAGTGCTACCGGACAGGGGTTAATCGACGAGCAGTACGTC. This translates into CSATGQGLIDEQYV.

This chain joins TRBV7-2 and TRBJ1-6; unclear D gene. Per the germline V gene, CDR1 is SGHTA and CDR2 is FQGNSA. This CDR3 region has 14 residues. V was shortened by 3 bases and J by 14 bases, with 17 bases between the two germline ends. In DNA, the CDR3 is TGTGCCAGCAGCTTTGGAGACCTCGGTTTGACCCTCCACTTT. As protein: CASSFGDLGLTLHF.

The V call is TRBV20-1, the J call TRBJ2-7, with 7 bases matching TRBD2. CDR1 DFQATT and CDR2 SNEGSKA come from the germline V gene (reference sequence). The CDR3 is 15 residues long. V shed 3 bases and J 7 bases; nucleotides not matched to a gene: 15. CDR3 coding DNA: TGCAGTGCTAGTTTAAGCGGGGTTTTTAGTGGGGAGCAGTACTTC. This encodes CSASLSGVFSGEQYF.

CDR3 DNA: TGCGCCAGCAGCCAAGATTGGGAGTACGCCTACAATGAGCAGTTCTTC. It translates to CASSQDWEYAYNEQFF. J is TRBJ2-1 and V is TRBV4-3; perhaps TRBD2 as D (5 bases). The germline gives CDR1 LGHNA, CDR2 YSLEER. There are 16 residues in the CDR3. Trimming stripped 0 bases from V and 2 bases from J, with 11 bases between.

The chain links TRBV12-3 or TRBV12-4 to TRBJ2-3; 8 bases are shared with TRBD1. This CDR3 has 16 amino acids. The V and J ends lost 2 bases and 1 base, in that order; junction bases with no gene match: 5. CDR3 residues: CASSLQGAPGTDTQYF. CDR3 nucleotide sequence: TGTGCCAGCAGTTTACAGGGGGCGCCTGGCACAGATACGCAGTATTTT.

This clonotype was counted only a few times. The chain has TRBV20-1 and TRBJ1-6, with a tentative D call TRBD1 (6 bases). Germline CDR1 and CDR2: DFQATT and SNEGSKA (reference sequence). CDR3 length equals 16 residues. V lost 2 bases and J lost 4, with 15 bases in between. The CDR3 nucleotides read TGCAGTGCTAGAACGGACGGACAGTCATATAATTCACCCCTCCACTTT. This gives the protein CSARTDGQSYNSPLHF.

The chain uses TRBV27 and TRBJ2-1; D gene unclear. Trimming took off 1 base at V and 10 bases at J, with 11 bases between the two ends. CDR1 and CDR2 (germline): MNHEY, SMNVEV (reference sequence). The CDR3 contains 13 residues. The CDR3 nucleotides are TGTGCCAGCAGTTTATTGCCGGCCCTGGAGCAGTTCTTC. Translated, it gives CASSLLPALEQFF.

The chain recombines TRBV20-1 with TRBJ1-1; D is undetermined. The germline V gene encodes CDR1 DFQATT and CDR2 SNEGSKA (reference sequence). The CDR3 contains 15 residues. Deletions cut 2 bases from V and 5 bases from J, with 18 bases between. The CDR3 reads CSARPEGKGRTEAFF. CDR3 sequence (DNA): TGCAGTGCTAGACCCGAAGGTAAGGGTAGAACTGAAGCTTTCTTT.

CDR3 nucleotide sequence: TGTGCCAGCAGCTCCCCGGTCACGGCGGGGGACTTCTACGAGCAGTACTTC. Protein sequence: CASSSPVTAGDFYEQYF. The chain joins TRBV4-2 to TRBJ2-7; 7 bases are shared with TRBD2. The ends lost 5 bases at V and 3 bases at J; junction bases unmatched: 16. Germline CDR1 reads LGHNA; CDR2 reads YNFKEQ. CDR3 length equals 17 residues.

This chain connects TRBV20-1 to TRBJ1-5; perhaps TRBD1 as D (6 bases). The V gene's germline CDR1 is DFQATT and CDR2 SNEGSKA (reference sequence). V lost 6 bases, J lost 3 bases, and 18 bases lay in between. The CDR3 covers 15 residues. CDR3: CSASDRPSPNQPQHF. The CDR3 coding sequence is TGCAGTGCGTCCGACAGGCCGAGCCCCAATCAGCCCCAGCATTTT.

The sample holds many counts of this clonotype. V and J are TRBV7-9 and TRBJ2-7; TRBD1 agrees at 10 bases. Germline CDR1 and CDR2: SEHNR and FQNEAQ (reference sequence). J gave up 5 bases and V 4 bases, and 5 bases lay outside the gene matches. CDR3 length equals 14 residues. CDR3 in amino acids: CASSYGDRGDEQYF. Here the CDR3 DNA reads TGTGCCAGCAGCTACGGGGACAGGGGAGACGAGCAGTACTTC. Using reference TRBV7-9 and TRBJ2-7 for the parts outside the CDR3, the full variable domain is DTGVSQNPRHKITKRGQNVTFRCDPISEHNRLYWYRQTLGQGPEFLTYFQNEAQLEKSRLLSDRFSAERPKGSFSTLEIQRTEQGDSAMYLCASSYGDRGDEQYFGPGTRLTVT.

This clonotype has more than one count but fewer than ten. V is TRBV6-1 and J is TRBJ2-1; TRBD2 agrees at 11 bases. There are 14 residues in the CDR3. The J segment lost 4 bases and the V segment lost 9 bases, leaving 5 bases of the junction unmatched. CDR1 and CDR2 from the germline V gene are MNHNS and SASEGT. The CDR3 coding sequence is TGTGCCAGTAAGACTAGCGGGGAATACAATGAGCAGTTCTTC. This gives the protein CASKTSGEYNEQFF.

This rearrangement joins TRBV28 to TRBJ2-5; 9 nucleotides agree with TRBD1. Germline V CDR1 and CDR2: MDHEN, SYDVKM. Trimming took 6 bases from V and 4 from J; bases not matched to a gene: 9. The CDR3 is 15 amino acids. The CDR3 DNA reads TGTGCCAGCAGGTCCTTTACGGGACAGGGAGAGACCCAGTACTTC. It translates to CASRSFTGQGETQYF.

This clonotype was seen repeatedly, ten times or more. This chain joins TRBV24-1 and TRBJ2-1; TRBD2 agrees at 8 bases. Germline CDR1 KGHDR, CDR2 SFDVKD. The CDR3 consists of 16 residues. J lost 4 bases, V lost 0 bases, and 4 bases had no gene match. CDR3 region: CATSDLRGGTYNEQFF. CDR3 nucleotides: TGTGCCACCAGTGATTTGCGGGGGGGCACTTACAATGAGCAGTTCTTC.

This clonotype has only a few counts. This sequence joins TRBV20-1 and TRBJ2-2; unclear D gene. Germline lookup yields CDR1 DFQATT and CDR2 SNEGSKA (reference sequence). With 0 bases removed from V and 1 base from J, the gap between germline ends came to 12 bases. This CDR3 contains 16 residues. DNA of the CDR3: TGCAGTGCTAGAGATGCGAGGACCTTGAACACCGGGGAGCTGTTTTTT. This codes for CSARDARTLNTGELFF.

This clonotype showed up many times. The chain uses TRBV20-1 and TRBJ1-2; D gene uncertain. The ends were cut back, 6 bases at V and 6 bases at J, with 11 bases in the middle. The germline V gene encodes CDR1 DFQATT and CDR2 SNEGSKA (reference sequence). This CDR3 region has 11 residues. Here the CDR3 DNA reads TGCAGTGCGGAATTCGGGGATGGCTACACCTTC. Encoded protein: CSAEFGDGYTF.

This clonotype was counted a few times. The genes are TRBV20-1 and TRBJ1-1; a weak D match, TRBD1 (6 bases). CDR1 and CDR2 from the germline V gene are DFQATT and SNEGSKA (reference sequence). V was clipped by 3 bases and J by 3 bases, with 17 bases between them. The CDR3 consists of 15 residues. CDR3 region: CSARVQGLGDTEAFF. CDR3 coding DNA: TGCAGTGCTAGGGTACAGGGATTGGGTGACACTGAAGCTTTCTTT.

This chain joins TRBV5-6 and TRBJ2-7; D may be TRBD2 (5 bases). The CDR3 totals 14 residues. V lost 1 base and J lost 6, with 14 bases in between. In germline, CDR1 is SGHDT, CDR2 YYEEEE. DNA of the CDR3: TGTGCCAGCAGCTTGTTCAGGTTCGAGGGCGAGCAGTACGTC. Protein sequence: CASSLFRFEGEQYV.